This TCR beta chain was recorded in a study of shared clonotypes between healthy human individuals. Study information: Participating donors consisted of two women and a few men aged 18 to 49. A donor's plate count was three for CD4 naive and three for CD4 memory; CD8 naive had two and CD8 memory one. General study points: Large sequencing depth failed to make sorted-subset sequencing complete, rarefaction showed.

As for this clone: The antigen remains undetermined.

V was clipped by 1 base and J by 7 bases, with 7 bases between them. Germline values: CDR1 SGHVS, CDR2 FQNEAQ. The CDR3 extends over 12 amino acids. The study enrolled healthy HIV-negative adults without recent acute infections or vaccinations as donors. Libraries were prepared by immunoSEQ multiplex PCR; TCRdb keeps only in-frame clonotypes and omits some of them. Counted here are 900,000 to 1,200,000 clones, approximately 78% occurring once; the ten biggest clones make up 0.5% to 0.65%. The sequence came from a man aged 18 to 35 in good health. Some clones in this sample may be carry-over from other donors' samples. Sequenced sample: memory CD4+ T cells from PBMCs. The subset was: CD45RA-negative fraction. V usage is TRBV7-8 and J usage is TRBJ1-1; D unclear. The CDR3 DNA reads TGTGCCAGCAGCTTAGACGGAGGTGAAGCTTTCTTT. Its translation: CASSLDGGEAFF.